The sample holds a few counts of the clone carrying this T cell receptor beta chain. This specimen comes from a study of T-cell reconstitution after alpha-beta-depleted transplantation in children. Germline V gene lookup returns CDR1 DFQATT and CDR2 SNEGSKA (reference sequence). V was clipped by 3 bases and J by 7 bases; unmatched bases: 8. This CDR3 comprises 13 residues. Unique molecular identifiers were incorporated into the prepared TCRbeta library. TCRdb re-called the PCR reads with MiXCR, one entry per CDR3 protein. The sample has about 360,000 distinct CDR3 sequences, less than 15% seen once. Source: PBMCs, taken from the stem cell graft. This receptor was obtained from a human donor who donated a stem cell graft to a child with Fanconi anemia. The rearrangement joins TRBV20-1 to TRBJ1-1; 7 bases agree with TRBD1. In DNA, the CDR3 is TGCAGTGCTAGTAGGGGGCGGGAGGGTGAAGCTTTCTTT. Translated, it gives CSASRGREGEAFF.